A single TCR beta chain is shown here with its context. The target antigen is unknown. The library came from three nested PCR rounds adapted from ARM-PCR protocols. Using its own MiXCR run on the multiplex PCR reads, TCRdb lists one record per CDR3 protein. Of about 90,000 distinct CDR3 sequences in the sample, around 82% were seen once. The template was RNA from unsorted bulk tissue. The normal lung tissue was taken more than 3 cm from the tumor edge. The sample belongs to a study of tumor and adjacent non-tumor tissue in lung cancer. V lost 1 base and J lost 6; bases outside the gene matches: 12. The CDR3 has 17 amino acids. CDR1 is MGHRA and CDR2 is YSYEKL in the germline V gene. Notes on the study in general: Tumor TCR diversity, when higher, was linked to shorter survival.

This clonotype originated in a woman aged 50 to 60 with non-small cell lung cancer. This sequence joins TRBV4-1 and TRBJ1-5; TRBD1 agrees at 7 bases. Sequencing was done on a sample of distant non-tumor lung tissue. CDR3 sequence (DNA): TGCGCCAGCAGCCAAGGATCCACAGGGGCAGCGGGTCAGCCCCAGCATTTT. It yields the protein CASSQGSTGAAGQPQHF.